Listed here are 21 T cell receptor beta chains from one sample, sequenced in a study of control samples from healthy donors and cancer patients. TCRdb's table, derived via immunoSEQ multiplex PCR, lists solely in-frame clones and lacks some. Of about 73,000 clones in the sample, roughly 87% were seen once. The sequencing input was blood. All receptors derive from a woman aged 45-60 years in good health.

This chain connects TRBV7-8 to TRBJ2-3, with TRBD1 matching over 12 bases. J was trimmed by 5 bases and V by 5 bases; bases with no gene match: 8. The CDR3 is 16 amino acids. The germline V gene has CDR1 SGHVS and CDR2 FQNEAQ. In DNA, the CDR3 is TGTGCCAGCAGCGTCGGGACAGGGGGCAGGGGAGATACGCAGTATTTT. Translated, it gives CASSVGTGGRGDTQYF.

J is TRBJ1-4 and V is TRBV18; the D is unclear. V lost 0 bases, J lost 6 bases, and 11 bases lay in between. Germline CDR1 is KGHSH and CDR2 is LQKENI. This CDR3 has 15 residues. CDR3 nucleotides: TGTGCCAGCTCACCACCTTCGCCCGCAGATGAAAAACTGTTTTTT. Encoded protein: CASSPPSPADEKLFF.

The rearrangement joins TRBV4-2 to TRBJ2-7, with a weak D call TRBD1 (5 bases). V dropped 4 bases and J dropped 0 bases, with 13 bases sitting between them. Germline V gives CDR1 LGHNA, CDR2 YNFKEQ. The CDR3 is 15 residues long. As DNA, the CDR3 is TGTGCCAGCAGCCCCGATAGGGGTCCCTCCTACGAGCAGTACTTC. Translation gives CASSPDRGPSYEQYF.

This clone was seen just once. The genes are TRBV28 and TRBJ2-3, with D tentatively TRBD2 (6 bases). CDR1 is MDHEN and CDR2 is SYDVKM in the germline V gene. CDR3 length: 15 residues. V was pared by 6 bases and J by 5 bases, with 18 bases between. DNA for the CDR3: TGTGCCAGCAGACCCTTTTTATCGGGGGTAGATACGCAGTATTTT. This codes for CASRPFLSGVDTQYF.

This sequence joins TRBV7-2 and TRBJ2-1; TRBD2 is a possible D gene (5 bases). Germline CDR1 is SGHTA and CDR2 is FQGNSA. The CDR3 covers 16 residues. The V and J ends lost 2 bases and 0 bases respectively, with 11 bases between them. The CDR3 is CASSLRSGGSYNEQFF. For the CDR3, the DNA is TGTGCCAGCAGCTTAAGGAGCGGTGGCTCCTACAATGAGCAGTTCTTC. The full variable domain, in which reference TRBV7-2 and TRBJ2-1 provide the parts outside the CDR3, is GAGVSQSPSNKVTEKGKDVELRCDPISGHTALYWYRQSLGQGLEFLIYFQGNSAPDKSGLPSDRFSAERTGGSVSTLTIQRTQQEDSAVYLCASSLRSGGSYNEQFFGPGTRLTVL.

This sequence joins TRBV30 and TRBJ1-1; no definite D call. Per the germline V gene, CDR1 is GTSNPN and CDR2 is SVGIG (reference sequence). The V and J ends lost 0 bases and 7 bases respectively, with 3 bases between them. The CDR3 length is 10 residues. The CDR3 is CAWSVIEAFF. CDR3 coding DNA: TGTGCCTGGAGTGTCATTGAAGCTTTCTTT.

This rearrangement joins TRBV2 to TRBJ2-3; 9 bases fit TRBD1. Germline-derived CDR1 and CDR2 are SNHLY and FYNNEI. The ends lost 2 bases at V and 1 base at J; junction bases unmatched: 4. This CDR3 has 16 amino acids. The CDR3 is CASSELRTGGTDTQYF. The CDR3 coding sequence is TGTGCCAGCAGTGAACTTAGGACAGGGGGCACAGATACGCAGTATTTT.

The table lists this clone with a count of one. The rearrangement joins TRBV28 to TRBJ1-1; D remains ambiguous. Germline-derived CDR1 and CDR2 are MDHEN and SYDVKM. Trimming took off 6 bases at V and 7 bases at J, with 15 bases between the two ends. The CDR3 is 13 amino acids. CDR3 in amino acids: CASSLRAALEAFF. CDR3 nucleotide sequence: TGTGCCAGCAGCCTGAGGGCAGCCCTTGAAGCTTTCTTT.

V is TRBV28 and J is TRBJ1-2; no definite D call. Germline assignment: CDR1 MDHEN and CDR2 SYDVKM. Trimming cost V 6 bases and J 2 bases, with 13 bases left between them. CDR3 length: 14 amino acids. The CDR3 sequence is CASRPRRINYGYTF. The CDR3 DNA follows: TGTGCCAGCAGACCGAGGAGGATCAACTATGGCTACACCTTC.

This chain uses TRBV29-1 with TRBJ1-2, with TRBD1 matching over 9 bases. The CDR3 contains 14 residues. The V segment lost 7 bases and the J segment 7 bases; nucleotides outside the gene matches: 13. Germline V CDR1 and CDR2: SQVTM, ANQGSEA. The CDR3, as DNA: TGCAGCGCCATGCTGGACAGGGGTACTGCTGGCTACACCTTC. This translates into CSAMLDRGTAGYTF.

In this sample, this clone turned up a few times. V gene TRBV4-1 combines with J gene TRBJ2-2; possible D gene TRBD1, 6 bases. CDR1 is MGHRA and CDR2 is YSYEKL in the germline V gene. The V end was cut by 4 bases, the J end by 7 bases, with 16 bases between. The CDR3 sequence is 15 residues long. The CDR3 region is CASSPEEGVIGELFF. The CDR3 DNA reads TGCGCCAGCAGCCCTGAAGAGGGGGTCATCGGGGAGCTGTTTTTT.

This clone was found once. V is TRBV5-1 and J is TRBJ2-7, with D tentatively TRBD1 (6 bases). The CDR3 has 14 residues. Trimming took 0 bases from V and 5 from J, leaving 12 bases between them. The germline V gene encodes CDR1 SGHRS and CDR2 YFSETQ. The CDR3 protein is CASSLAIAGDEQYF. The CDR3 nucleotides read TGCGCCAGCAGCTTGGCAATAGCAGGGGACGAGCAGTACTTC.

The chain combines TRBV14 with TRBJ2-3, with a weak D call TRBD1 (5 bases). The CDR3 length is 16 residues. The germline V gene has CDR1 SGHDN and CDR2 FVKESK. V was clipped by 0 bases and J by 2 bases, with 12 bases between them. CDR3 coding DNA: TGTGCCAGCAGCCAAGATAAGGGGTCCCTCACAGATACGCAGTATTTT. Encoded protein: CASSQDKGSLTDTQYF. The full variable domain, completed using reference TRBV14 and TRBJ2-3, is EAGVTQFPSHSVIEKGQTVTLRCDPISGHDNLYWYRRVMGKEIKFLLHFVKESKQDESGMPNNRFLAERTGGTYSTLKVQPAELEDSGVYFCASSQDKGSLTDTQYFGPGTRLTVL.

This chain links TRBV6-5 with TRBJ1-5, with TRBD1 as a possible D gene (5 bases). Trimming shortened V by 0 bases and J by 10 bases, and 10 bases separated the two germline ends. This CDR3 has 13 residues. CDR1 MNHEY and CDR2 SVGAGI come from the germline V gene. The DNA for the CDR3 is TGTGCCAGCAGTTACTCCGTTGGGGGACCCCAGCATTTT. Protein: CASSYSVGGPQHF.

The chain couples TRBV13 to TRBJ1-6; 7 bases fit TRBD1. V gave up 5 bases and J gave up 10 bases; unmatched junction bases: 5. This CDR3 has 13 amino acids. Germline CDR1 is PRHDT and CDR2 is FYEKMQ (reference sequence). CDR3 region: CASSQGGWSPLHF. The CDR3, as DNA: TGTGCCAGCAGCCAAGGGGGCTGGTCACCCCTCCACTTT.

The chain employs TRBV11-2 and TRBJ1-6; tentative D call: TRBD1 (6 bases). The germline V and J ends were trimmed by 1 base and 10 bases, with 11 bases remaining between them. The CDR3 has 14 residues. CDR1 is SGHAT, CDR2 FQNNGV, per germline. The CDR3: CASSLVGGESPLHF. CDR3 in DNA: TGTGCCAGCAGCTTAGTGGGGGGCGAATCACCCCTCCACTTT.

The chain employs TRBV6-5 and TRBJ2-1; D gene uncertain. V was clipped by 8 bases and J by 5 bases, with 4 bases between them. The CDR3 runs to 10 residues. Germline V CDR1 and CDR2: MNHEY, SVGAGI. This CDR3 reads CASGDNEQFF. The CDR3 DNA follows: TGTGCCAGCGGGGACAATGAGCAGTTCTTC.

The chain has TRBV19 and TRBJ2-1; possible D gene TRBD1, 6 bases. The CDR3 length is 14 residues. Trimming left V 5 bases short and J 0 bases short, with 8 bases between. CDR1 is LNHDA and CDR2 is SQIVND in the germline V gene (reference sequence). CDR3 nucleotide sequence: TGTGCCAGTAGTGGACAGAGCTCCTACAATGAGCAGTTCTTC. Translation: CASSGQSSYNEQFF.

The chain recombines TRBV6-5 with TRBJ2-7; TRBD2 aligns across 13 bases. CDR3 length equals 15 residues. Germline lookup yields CDR1 MNHEY and CDR2 SVGAGI. Trimming at V came to 11 bases and at J to 6 bases, leaving 13 bases not matched to a gene. Here the CDR3 reads CASSATSGGTGEQYF. CDR3 nucleotide sequence: TGTGCCTCGTCCGCGACTAGCGGGGGGACTGGCGAGCAGTACTTC.

V and J are TRBV19 and TRBJ1-2, with TRBD1 matching 7 bases. Per the germline V gene, CDR1 is LNHDA and CDR2 is SQIVND (reference sequence). J was trimmed by 2 bases and V by 4 bases; bases with no gene match: 7. The CDR3 consists of 15 residues. Written as DNA, the CDR3 is TGTGCCAGTAGTAATGCAGGGGGAACAAACTATGGCTACACCTTC. This sequence encodes CASSNAGGTNYGYTF.

V is TRBV2 and J is TRBJ2-1, with D possibly TRBD2 on 6 matching bases. Deletions cut 6 bases from V and 6 bases from J, with 9 bases between. This CDR3 region has 12 residues. Looked up from germline, CDR1 is SNHLY and CDR2 is FYNNEI. CDR3 amino acids: CASSGGVNEQFF. In DNA, the CDR3 is TGTGCCAGCAGCGGAGGGGTCAATGAGCAGTTCTTC.